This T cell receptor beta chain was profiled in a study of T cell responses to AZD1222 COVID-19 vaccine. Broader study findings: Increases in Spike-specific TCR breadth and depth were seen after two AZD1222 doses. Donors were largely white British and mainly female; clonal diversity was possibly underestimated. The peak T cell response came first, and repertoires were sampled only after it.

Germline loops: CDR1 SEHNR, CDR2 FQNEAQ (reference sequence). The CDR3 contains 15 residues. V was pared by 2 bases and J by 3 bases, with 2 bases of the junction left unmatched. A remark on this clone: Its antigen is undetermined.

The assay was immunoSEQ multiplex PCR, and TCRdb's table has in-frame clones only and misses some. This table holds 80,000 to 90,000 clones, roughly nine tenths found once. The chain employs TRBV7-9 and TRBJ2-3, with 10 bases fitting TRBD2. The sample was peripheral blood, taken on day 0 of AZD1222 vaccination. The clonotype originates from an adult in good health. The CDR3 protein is CASSLLAGETDTQYF. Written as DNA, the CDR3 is TGTGCCAGCAGCTTACTAGCGGGAGAAACAGATACGCAGTATTTT.